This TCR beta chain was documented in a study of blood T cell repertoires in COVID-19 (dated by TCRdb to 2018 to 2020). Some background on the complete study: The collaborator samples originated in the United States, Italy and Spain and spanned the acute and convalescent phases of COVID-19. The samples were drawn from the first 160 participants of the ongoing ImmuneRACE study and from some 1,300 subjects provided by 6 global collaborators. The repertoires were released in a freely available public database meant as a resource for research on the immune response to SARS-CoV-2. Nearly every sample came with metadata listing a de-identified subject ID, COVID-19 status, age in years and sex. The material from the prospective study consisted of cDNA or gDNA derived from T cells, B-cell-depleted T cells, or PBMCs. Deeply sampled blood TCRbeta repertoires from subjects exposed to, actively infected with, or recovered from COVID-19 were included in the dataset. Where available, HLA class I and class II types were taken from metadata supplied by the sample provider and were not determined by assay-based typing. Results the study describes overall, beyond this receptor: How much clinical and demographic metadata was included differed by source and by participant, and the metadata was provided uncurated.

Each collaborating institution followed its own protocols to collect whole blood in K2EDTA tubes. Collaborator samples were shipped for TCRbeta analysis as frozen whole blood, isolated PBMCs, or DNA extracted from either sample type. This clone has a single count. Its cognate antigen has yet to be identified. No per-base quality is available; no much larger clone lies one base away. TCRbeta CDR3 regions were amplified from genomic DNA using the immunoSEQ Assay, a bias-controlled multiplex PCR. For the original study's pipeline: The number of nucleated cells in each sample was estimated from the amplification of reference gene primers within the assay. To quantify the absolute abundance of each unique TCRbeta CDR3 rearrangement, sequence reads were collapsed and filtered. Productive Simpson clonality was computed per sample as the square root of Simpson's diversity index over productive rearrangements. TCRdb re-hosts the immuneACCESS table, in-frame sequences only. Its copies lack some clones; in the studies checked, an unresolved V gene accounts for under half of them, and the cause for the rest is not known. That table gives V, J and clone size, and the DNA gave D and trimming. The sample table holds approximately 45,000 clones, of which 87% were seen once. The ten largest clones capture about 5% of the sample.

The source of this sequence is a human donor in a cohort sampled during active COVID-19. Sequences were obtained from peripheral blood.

The nucleotide sequence reads as follows: TGCAGCGTTGAAGACCGGGACAGGAGGTTTTTAGTTTCAGATACGCAGTATTTT. The translation is CSVEDRDRRFLVSDTQYF. This receptor chain uses TRBV29-1 and TRBJ2-3; 8 central nucleotides agree with TRBD1. V loses 0 bases at its end and J loses 4 bases; junction bases beyond the gene matches: 15. From the germline V gene, CDR1 is SQVTM and CDR2 is ANQGSEA. Spanning cysteine to phenylalanine, the CDR3 consists of 18 amino acids. Only the CDR3 region is kept as DNA, spanning 54 bases read in frame from base 1.